This TCR beta chain was found in a study of blood T cell repertoires in COVID-19. Whole-study context: Samples taken during acute and convalescent COVID-19 were collected in the United States, Italy and Spain. T cells, B-cell-depleted T cells, or PBMCs provided the cDNA or gDNA that served as material.

The authors' processing: The assay estimated nucleated cells by amplifying reference gene primers. Clones were read by immunoSEQ multiplex PCR, and TCRdb kept only the in-frame ones, dropping some. V and J calls and clone size come straight from that table; D and trimming were deduced from the DNA. The repertoire holds about 220,000 clones, with 87% as singletons. Trimming pared 1 base from V and 0 bases from J, leaving 12 bases between. Germline loops: CDR1 MDHEN, CDR2 SYDVKM. This CDR3 has 16 amino acids. Material: peripheral blood. This TCR was recovered from a man between 35 and 55 years old with active or convalescent COVID-19. The chain couples TRBV28 to TRBJ2-5; a weak D match, TRBD2 (5 bases). The CDR3 nucleotides read TGTGCCAGCAGTTTATCGAGCGGATCGTACCAAGAGACCCAGTACTTC. Translated, it gives CASSLSSGSYQETQYF.